The 16 T cell receptor beta chains presented below share a single source sample, sequenced in a study of CD8 T cells in ankylosing spondylitis. One entry per CDR3 protein results from TCRdb running MiXCR on the 5' RACE reads. The table has under 300,000 distinct CDR3 sequences, about 10% seen once. Sample: blood, either unsorted or a sorted T cell fraction (not recorded which). Source of these receptors: a male donor with ankylosing spondylitis or in good health (not recorded which).

The chain employs TRBV20-1 and TRBJ2-7; TRBD2 matches 7 bases. The CDR3 runs 13 residues. Per germline, CDR1 DFQATT and CDR2 SNEGSKA (reference sequence). The junction had 7 bases not matched to a gene; V was cut back by 5 bases and J by 3 bases. The CDR3 DNA reads TGCAGTGCTCCCGGGACTACCCTCTACGAGCAGTACTTC. As protein: CSAPGTTLYEQYF.

This chain connects TRBV19 to TRBJ2-7; 7 nucleotides match TRBD2. This CDR3 is built from 14 residues. With V trimmed by 10 bases and J by 3 bases, 12 bases remained unmatched. Germline V gene sequence: CDR1 LNHDA, CDR2 SQIVND (reference sequence). CDR3 amino acids: CATQGGSSGYEQYF. In DNA form, the CDR3 reads TGTGCCACCCAGGGAGGGAGCAGCGGCTACGAGCAGTACTTC.

This clonotype has ten or more counts. This chain connects TRBV4-2 to TRBJ1-2; D gene ambiguous. Germline V gene lookup returns CDR1 LGHNA and CDR2 YNFKEQ. The CDR3 has 15 residues. The V end lost 3 bases, the J end lost 0 bases, and 11 bases lay between the germline ends. The CDR3 nucleotides are TGTGCCAGCAGCCATACCGCCGGAGCTAACTATGGCTACACCTTC. Residues: CASSHTAGANYGYTF.

The chain uses TRBV20-1 and TRBJ2-3; D gene ambiguous. The CDR3 has 11 amino acids. V was cut by 5 bases and J by 5 bases, with 8 bases left in between. Germline-derived CDR1 and CDR2 are DFQATT and SNEGSKA (reference sequence). CDR3 protein: CSAPTGDTQYF. CDR3 sequence (DNA): TGCAGTGCTCCCACGGGAGATACGCAGTATTTT.

Comments on this clonotype: A much larger clone differs from this one at a single base, so this may be a read error. The rearrangement links TRBV20-1 to TRBJ1-3; D gene uncertain. Germline CDR1 and CDR2: DFQATT and SNEGSKA (reference sequence). Trimming stripped 3 bases from V and 4 bases from J, with 7 bases between. This CDR3 has 12 residues. The CDR3 reads CSASANGNTIYF. The CDR3 nucleotides are TGCAGTGCTAGCGCAAACGGAAACACCATATATTTT.

The V gene is TRBV9, the J gene TRBJ2-7, with D perhaps TRBD2 (5 bases). This CDR3 is 15 amino acids long. Germline lookup yields CDR1 SGDLS and CDR2 YYNGEE. Trimming took 0 bases from V and 8 from J, leaving 18 bases between them. The CDR3 sequence: CASSVGQDPSGKQYF. The CDR3 DNA reads as TGTGCCAGCAGCGTAGGTCAGGACCCCTCGGGAAAGCAGTACTTC.

This clonotype was counted between two and nine times. This rearrangement joins TRBV20-1 to TRBJ1-1, with D possibly matching TRBD1 (6 bases). There are 14 residues in the CDR3. Trimming shortened V by 5 bases and J by 2 bases, and 15 bases separated the two germline ends. The germline gives CDR1 DFQATT, CDR2 SNEGSKA (reference sequence). This CDR3 is CSASLRGANTEAFF. CDR3 nucleotide sequence: TGCAGTGCTTCTCTTAGGGGGGCTAACACTGAAGCTTTCTTT.

In its sample, this clonotype was seen a few times. The rearrangement joins TRBV15 to TRBJ2-7, with D perhaps assigned TRBD1 or TRBD2 (5 bases each). The CDR3 sequence is 13 residues long. The V end was cut by 8 bases, the J end by 0 bases, with 11 bases between. Germline CDR1 is LNHNV and CDR2 is YYDKDF (reference sequence). The CDR3 DNA follows: TGTGCCACCCGGGACGTTAACTCCTACGAGCAGTACTTC. Translating it yields CATRDVNSYEQYF. Filled out from reference TRBV15 and TRBJ2-7, the complete variable domain reads DAMVIQNPRYQVTQFGKPVTLSCSQTLNHNVMYWYQQKSSQAPKLLFHYYDKDFNNEADTPDNFQSRRPNTSFCFLDIRSPGLGDTAMYLCATRDVNSYEQYFGPGTRLTVT.

Details on this clonotype: Its ends do not fully match the called genes, so a read error is possible. The chain recombines TRBV9 with TRBJ2-1; D gene unclear. The CDR3 sequence is 16 residues long. Per germline, CDR1 SGDLS and CDR2 YYNGEE. The DNA for the CDR3 is TGCGCCAGCAGCGTAGTCGGCCAGAGCTCCTACAATGAGCAGTTCTTC. It encodes CASSVVGQSSYNEQFF.

This clonotype was observed many times. V and J are TRBV5-6 and TRBJ2-7; D assignment may be TRBD1 or TRBD2 (5 bases each). Germline V gene lookup returns CDR1 SGHDT and CDR2 YYEEEE. Trimming stripped 4 bases from V and 3 bases from J, with 11 bases between. The CDR3 loop spans 13 amino acids. The CDR3 bases are TGTGCCAGCAGCCCGGGACGGAACTACGAGCAGTACTTC. It encodes CASSPGRNYEQYF. The entire variable domain, with the rest obtained from reference TRBV5-6 and TRBJ2-7, is as follows: DAGVTQSPTHLIKTRGQQVTLRCSPKSGHDTVSWYQQALGQGPQFIFQYYEEEERQRGNFPDRFSGHQFPNYSSELNVNALLLGDSALYLCASSPGRNYEQYFGPGTRLTVT.

This clonotype was counted only a few times. A much larger clone lies one base from this, so it may be a read error. This chain uses TRBV6-1 with TRBJ1-3; the D is unclear. The germline gives CDR1 MNHNS, CDR2 SASEGT. The length of the CDR3 is 16 residues. CDR3 sequence (DNA): TGTGCCAGCAGTGCCCTCCGGGGAAGCTCTGGAAACGCCATATATTTT. Protein product: CASSALRGSSGNAIYF.

This clonotype has ten or more counts. The rearrangement joins TRBV6-1 to TRBJ1-1, with 8 bases matching TRBD1. Germline assignment: CDR1 MNHNS and CDR2 SASEGT. The ends lost 9 bases at V and 0 bases at J; junction bases unmatched: 12. CDR3 length equals 16 residues. This CDR3 is CASPVRGQGVNTEAFF. The CDR3 bases are TGTGCCAGTCCGGTCAGGGGGCAGGGGGTGAACACTGAAGCTTTCTTT.

At least ten counts were recorded for this clonotype. The chain joins TRBV9 to TRBJ1-2, with D possibly matching TRBD1 (5 bases). Per germline, CDR1 SGDLS and CDR2 YYNGEE. This CDR3 has 13 residues. With 4 bases removed from V and 2 bases from J, the gap between germline ends came to 9 bases. The CDR3 nucleotides are TGTGCCAGCAGCTCAAACAGGAACTATGGCTACACCTTC. This encodes CASSSNRNYGYTF.

This clonotype was observed at least ten times. This chain joins TRBV7-6 and TRBJ2-1; 10 positions agree with TRBD2. V lost 4 bases to trimming and J lost 8 bases; unmatched junction nucleotides: 8. The CDR3 consists of 15 residues. Germline assignment: CDR1 SGHVS and CDR2 FNYEAQ. The CDR3 protein is CASSSLAGAPDEQFF. The CDR3, as DNA: TGTGCCAGCAGCTCCCTAGCGGGGGCCCCGGATGAGCAGTTCTTC.

This clonotype was recorded at least ten times. The chain recombines TRBV20-1 with TRBJ2-1; 15 bases are shared with TRBD2. The V gene end was trimmed by 0 bases and the J gene end by 13 bases; junction bases not matched to a gene: 10. The CDR3 spans 16 residues. CDR1 and CDR2 (germline): DFQATT, SNEGSKA (reference sequence). CDR3 sequence (DNA): TGCAGTGCTAGAGATCCAGGACTAGCGGGGGGGCGTCGCCAGTTCTTC. It codes for CSARDPGLAGGRRQFF.

In this sample, this clonotype turned up many times. The chain couples TRBV5-1 to TRBJ2-1, with 15 bases that match TRBD2. The CDR3 totals 17 residues. Germline loops: CDR1 SGHRS, CDR2 YFSETQ. V lost 4 bases, J lost 9 bases, and 11 bases stayed unmatched. CDR3 coding DNA: TGCGCCAGCAGCCTAGACGGGACTAGCGGGAGGTTTGGTGAGCAGTTCTTC. It yields the protein CASSLDGTSGRFGEQFF.